Listed here is a single TCR beta chain. This entry belongs to a study of blood T cell repertoires in COVID-19. Study in general: Specimens from acute and convalescent COVID-19 originated in the United States, Italy and Spain.

Per germline, CDR1 MDHEN and CDR2 SYDVKM. This CDR3 has 12 residues. The germline V and J ends were trimmed by 3 bases and 6 bases, with 6 bases remaining between them. Original handling: The authors estimated nucleated cell counts from reference gene primer amplification. Using immunoSEQ multiplex PCR, the repertoire was profiled, and TCRdb retains in-frame clones only, with some absent. The V and J calls and the clone size are those of that table, but D and trimming were determined from the DNA. The sample lists some 300,000 clones, 89% occurring once. The V gene is TRBV28, the J gene TRBJ1-5, with D unclear. Sequencing was carried out using peripheral blood. The TCR sequence derives from a woman in her twenties or thirties with COVID-19, enrolled during active disease. CDR3: CASSFPSQPQHF. Written as DNA, the CDR3 is TGTGCCAGCAGTTTCCCCAGTCAGCCCCAGCATTTT.